This is a list of T cell receptor beta chains from one sample in a study of vaccination and CD4 T cells after COVID-19. TCRdb reprocessed the PCR reads with MiXCR, giving one entry per CDR3 protein. The top ten clones hold around 38% of a sample with some 5,400 distinct CDR3 sequences, 30% to 50% of them seen once. No cognate antigen is known for these TCRs. The sample consisted of CD4+ T cells from blood, cultured in vitro. These receptors were collected from a human donor in good health. Each CDR3 is given with its conserved first and last residue. The order of the fields is V gene, D gene, J gene, clone size, CDR3 DNA, CDR3 protein. The D gene is left open where the match is weak. The size field is filled for only some rows; it gives once, few, many or a size class.

V gene: TRBV11-2
D gene: TRBD1
J gene: TRBJ1-2
clone size: NA
CDR3 DNA: TGTGCCAGCAGCCCGTTAAGACAGGGCTATGGCTACACCTTC
CDR3 protein: CASSPLRQGYGYTF

V gene: TRBV6-1
D gene: TRBD2
J gene: TRBJ2-3
clone size: once
CDR3 DNA: TGTGCCAGGGGTGTAGCGGGGGCCACAGATACGCAGTATTTT
CDR3 protein: CARGVAGATDTQYF

V gene: TRBV19
D gene: NA
J gene: TRBJ1-2
clone size: NA
CDR3 DNA: TGTGCCAGTAGTATACGGGGCTATGGCTACACCTTC
CDR3 protein: CASSIRGYGYTF

V gene: TRBV20-1
D gene: TRBD2
J gene: TRBJ2-3
clone size: few
CDR3 DNA: TGCAGTGCTAGTCCACTAGCGGGGCGGGGGGAAGATACGCAGTATTTT
CDR3 protein: CSASPLAGRGEDTQYF

V gene: TRBV20-1
D gene: TRBD1
J gene: TRBJ1-2
clone size: NA
CDR3 DNA: TGCAGTGCTAGAGATCCCGCGACAGGGGGAGGCTATGGCTACACCTTC
CDR3 protein: CSARDPATGGGYGYTF

V gene: TRBV7-8
D gene: TRBD2
J gene: TRBJ2-1
clone size: few
CDR3 DNA: TGTGCCAGCAGCCCAGGACTAGCCCGGTTCTTC
CDR3 protein: CASSPGLARFF

V gene: TRBV20-1
D gene: TRBD1
J gene: TRBJ2-2
clone size: NA
CDR3 DNA: TGCAGTGCTAGCCGACAGGGGGCGGGAGCCGGGGAGCTGTTTTTT
CDR3 protein: CSASRQGAGAGELFF

V gene: TRBV6-1
D gene: NA
J gene: TRBJ2-6
clone size: few
CDR3 DNA: TGTGCCAGCACCCAACGGCTGCACTCTGGGGCCAACGTCCTGACTTTC
CDR3 protein: CASTQRLHSGANVLTF

V gene: TRBV12-5
D gene: TRBD1
J gene: TRBJ2-1
clone size: few
CDR3 DNA: TGTGCTAGTGGTTTTAAGACAGGGCTATCCTACAATGAGCAGTTCTTC
CDR3 protein: CASGFKTGLSYNEQFF

V gene: TRBV7-8
D gene: NA
J gene: TRBJ2-7
clone size: NA
CDR3 DNA: TGTGCCAGCAGCTTAGCGCAGAGTTACGAGCAGTACTTC
CDR3 protein: CASSLAQSYEQYF

V gene: TRBV11-2
D gene: NA
J gene: TRBJ1-6
clone size: NA
CDR3 DNA: TGTGCCAGCAACCTAATGGACAGACTTAATTCACCCCTCCACTTT
CDR3 protein: CASNLMDRLNSPLHF

V gene: TRBV7-9
D gene: NA
J gene: TRBJ1-2
clone size: once
CDR3 DNA: TGTGCCAGCAGCTTGAATGCGGTAGATGGCTACACCTTC
CDR3 protein: CASSLNAVDGYTF

V gene: TRBV10-3
D gene: TRBD1
J gene: TRBJ1-6
clone size: few
CDR3 DNA: TGTGCCATCAGCTTCGGGGACAGGGACTCACCCCTCCACTTT
CDR3 protein: CAISFGDRDSPLHF

V gene: TRBV27
D gene: TRBD1
J gene: TRBJ2-2
clone size: once
CDR3 DNA: TGTGCCAGCAGTTCCTGGGACAGGGGGCGAACCGGGGAGCTGTTTTTT
CDR3 protein: CASSSWDRGRTGELFF

V gene: TRBV6-1
D gene: NA
J gene: TRBJ2-7
clone size: NA
CDR3 DNA: TGTGCCAGCAGTGAAAATGAGGCTAGCTCCTACGAGCAGTACTTC
CDR3 protein: CASSENEASSYEQYF

V gene: TRBV20-1
D gene: NA
J gene: TRBJ2-7
clone size: NA
CDR3 DNA: TGCAGTGCTAGATTCCCGGGGGGCACCTACGAGCAGTACTTC
CDR3 protein: CSARFPGGTYEQYF

V gene: TRBV12-3/TRBV12-4
D gene: TRBD1
J gene: TRBJ1-5
clone size: few
CDR3 DNA: TGTGCCAGCAGTTTAGCGTCGACAGGGGGCCAGCCCCAGCATTTT
CDR3 protein: CASSLASTGGQPQHF

V gene: TRBV24-1
D gene: NA
J gene: TRBJ1-2
clone size: NA
CDR3 DNA: TGTGCCACCAGTGATTTGCTTTATGGGGTTGGCTACACCTTC
CDR3 protein: CATSDLLYGVGYTF

V gene: TRBV19
D gene: NA
J gene: TRBJ1-5
clone size: few
CDR3 DNA: TGTGCCAGTAGTCCATCACATACAGGGTCGGGTCAGCCCCAGCATTTT
CDR3 protein: CASSPSHTGSGQPQHF

V gene: TRBV6-2/TRBV6-3
D gene: TRBD1
J gene: TRBJ1-1
clone size: NA
CDR3 DNA: TGTGCCAGCAAATCGACAGGGCCCATGAACACTGAAGCTTTCTTT
CDR3 protein: CASKSTGPMNTEAFF

V gene: TRBV27
D gene: NA
J gene: TRBJ1-1
clone size: few
CDR3 DNA: TGTGCCAGCAGTTTATTGGGGAAGACTGAAGCTTTCTTT
CDR3 protein: CASSLLGKTEAFF

V gene: TRBV30
D gene: NA
J gene: TRBJ2-5
clone size: NA
CDR3 DNA: TGTGCCTGGAGTAATGGGATGGTAGAGACCCAGTACTTC
CDR3 protein: CAWSNGMVETQYF